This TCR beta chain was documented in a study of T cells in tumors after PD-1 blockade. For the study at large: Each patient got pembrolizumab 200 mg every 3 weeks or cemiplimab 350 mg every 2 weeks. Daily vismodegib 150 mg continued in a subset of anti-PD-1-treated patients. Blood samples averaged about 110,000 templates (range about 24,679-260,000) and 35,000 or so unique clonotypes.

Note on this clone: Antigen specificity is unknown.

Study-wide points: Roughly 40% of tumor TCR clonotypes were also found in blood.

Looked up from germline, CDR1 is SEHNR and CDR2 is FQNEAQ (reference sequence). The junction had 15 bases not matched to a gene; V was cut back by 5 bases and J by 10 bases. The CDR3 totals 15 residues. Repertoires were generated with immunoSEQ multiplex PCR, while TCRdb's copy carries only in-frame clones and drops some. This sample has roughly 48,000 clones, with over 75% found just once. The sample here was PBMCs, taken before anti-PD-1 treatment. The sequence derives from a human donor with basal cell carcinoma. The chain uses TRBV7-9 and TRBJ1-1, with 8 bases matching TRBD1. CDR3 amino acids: CASSLGQGATEGAFF. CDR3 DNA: TGTGCCAGCAGCCTTGGACAGGGCGCCACAGAAGGAGCTTTCTTT.